This entry lists 7 T cell receptor beta chains sequenced from one sample in a study of cytomegalovirus exposure and HLA in healthy donors. Profiling relied on immunoSEQ multiplex PCR, and the TCRdb table lists in-frame clones only, not all of them. The sample includes roughly 100,000 clones, around 96% of them seen just once. The specimen sequenced was PBMCs. The receptors stem from a woman between 18 and 29 years old in good health and CMV-seronegative.

V usage is TRBV18 and J usage is TRBJ1-4, with TRBD1 matching 9 bases. Unmatched junction bases numbered 4, after V lost 4 bases and J lost 7 bases. Germline CDR1 and CDR2: KGHSH and LQKENI. The CDR3 contains 14 residues. The CDR3 is CASSRGQGLEKLFF. The CDR3 coding sequence is TGTGCCAGCTCACGAGGACAGGGGCTTGAAAAACTGTTTTTT.

This rearrangement joins TRBV7-9 to TRBJ1-2; TRBD1 aligns across 8 bases. The length of the CDR3 is 15 residues. V trimming: 2 bases; J trimming: 6 bases; junction bases outside the gene matches: 8. Per germline, CDR1 SEHNR and CDR2 FQNEAQ (reference sequence). The CDR3 DNA reads as TGTGCCAGCAGCTTAACCGGGACAGGACCTGATGGCTACACCTTC. Its protein product is CASSLTGTGPDGYTF.

V gene TRBV5-1 combines with J gene TRBJ1-1; possible D gene TRBD1, 6 bases. This CDR3 is built from 14 residues. Germline V gene sequence: CDR1 SGHRS, CDR2 YFSETQ. V was clipped by 4 bases and J by 0 bases, with 10 bases between them. The CDR3 protein is CASSPDRLNTEAFF. The DNA for the CDR3 is TGCGCCAGCAGCCCGGACAGACTGAACACTGAAGCTTTCTTT.

The chain couples TRBV4-3 to TRBJ1-1, with D uncertain. The CDR3 extends over 15 amino acids. Germline assignment: CDR1 LGHNA and CDR2 YSLEER. Trimming pared 0 bases from V and 4 bases from J, leaving 12 bases between. The CDR3 DNA is TGCGCCAGCAGCCAAGATTGGGGAGTTTCCACTGAAGCTTTCTTT. Its translation is CASSQDWGVSTEAFF.

The chain links TRBV4-1 to TRBJ2-1, with TRBD1 identical over 10 bases. V shed 4 bases and J 4 bases; nucleotides not matched to a gene: 1. The CDR3 has 14 residues. The V gene's germline CDR1 is MGHRA and CDR2 YSYEKL. CDR3: CASSPGQGYNEQFF. CDR3 nucleotides: TGCGCCAGCAGCCCGGGACAGGGGTACAATGAGCAGTTCTTC.

A single count supports this clone. The rearrangement uses TRBV9 and TRBJ2-3; a weak D match, TRBD1 (5 bases). The length of the CDR3 is 15 residues. CDR1 and CDR2 (germline): SGDLS, YYNGEE. With 0 bases removed from V and 0 bases from J, the gap between germline ends came to 8 bases. The CDR3 region is CASSVGGSSTDTQYF. CDR3 in DNA: TGTGCCAGCAGCGTAGGGGGCTCTAGCACAGATACGCAGTATTTT.

This chain connects TRBV7-2 to TRBJ1-3; D ambiguous. Trimming took 5 bases from V and 7 from J, leaving 9 bases between them. CDR1 is SGHTA and CDR2 is FQGNSA in the germline V gene. The CDR3 is 12 amino acids. As DNA, the CDR3 is TGTGCCAGCAGCCCCTATACGAACACCATATATTTT. It yields the protein CASSPYTNTIYF.